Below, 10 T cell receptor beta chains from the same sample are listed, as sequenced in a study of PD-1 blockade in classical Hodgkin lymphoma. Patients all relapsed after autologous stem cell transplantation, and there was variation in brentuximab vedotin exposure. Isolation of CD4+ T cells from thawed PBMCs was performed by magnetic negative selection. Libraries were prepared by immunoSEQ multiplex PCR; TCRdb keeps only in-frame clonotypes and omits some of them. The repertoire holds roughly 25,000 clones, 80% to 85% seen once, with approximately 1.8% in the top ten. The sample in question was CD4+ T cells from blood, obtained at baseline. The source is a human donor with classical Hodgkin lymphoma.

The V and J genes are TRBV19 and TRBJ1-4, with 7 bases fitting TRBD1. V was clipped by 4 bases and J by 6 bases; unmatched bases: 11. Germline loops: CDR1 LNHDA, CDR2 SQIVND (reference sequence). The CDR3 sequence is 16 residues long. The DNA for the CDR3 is TGTGCCAGTAGTAGCCCTCACAGGGGCTCCGATGAAAAACTGTTTTTT. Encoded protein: CASSSPHRGSDEKLFF.

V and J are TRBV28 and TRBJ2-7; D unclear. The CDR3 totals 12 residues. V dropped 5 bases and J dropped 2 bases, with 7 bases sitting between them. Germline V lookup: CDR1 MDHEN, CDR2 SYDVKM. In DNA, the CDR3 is TGTGCCAGCAGTGACCGAGCCTACGAGCAGTACTTC. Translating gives CASSDRAYEQYF. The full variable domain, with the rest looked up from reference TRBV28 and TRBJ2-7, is DVKVTQSSRYLVKRTGEKVFLECVQDMDHENMFWYRQDPGLGLRLIYFSYDVKMKEKGDIPEGYSVSREKKERFSLILESASTNQTSMYLCASSDRAYEQYFGPGTRLTVT.

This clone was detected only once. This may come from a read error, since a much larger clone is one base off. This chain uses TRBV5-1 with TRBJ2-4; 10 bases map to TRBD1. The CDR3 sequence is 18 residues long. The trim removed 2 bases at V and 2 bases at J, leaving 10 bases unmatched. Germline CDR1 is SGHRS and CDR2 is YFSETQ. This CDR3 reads CASSLGPRQGASKNIQYF. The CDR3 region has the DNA TGCGCCAGCAGCTTAGGCCCCAGACAGGGGGCGTCCAAAAACATTCAGTACTTC.

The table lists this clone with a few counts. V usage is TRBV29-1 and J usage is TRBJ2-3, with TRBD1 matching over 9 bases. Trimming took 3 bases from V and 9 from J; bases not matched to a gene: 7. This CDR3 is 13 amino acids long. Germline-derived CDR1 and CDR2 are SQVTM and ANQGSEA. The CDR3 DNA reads TGCAGCGTTGAGGACAGGGGTTCAAGGACGCAGTATTTT. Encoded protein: CSVEDRGSRTQYF.

The CDR3 spells CASSPSRDFTEAFF. The CDR3 region has the DNA TGTGCCAGCAGCCCATCCCGGGATTTCACTGAAGCTTTCTTT. The gene calls are TRBV28 and TRBJ1-1; D is uncertain. The CDR3 sequence is 14 residues long. Trimming shortened V by 6 bases and J by 4 bases, and 15 bases separated the two germline ends. Germline-derived CDR1 and CDR2 are MDHEN and SYDVKM.

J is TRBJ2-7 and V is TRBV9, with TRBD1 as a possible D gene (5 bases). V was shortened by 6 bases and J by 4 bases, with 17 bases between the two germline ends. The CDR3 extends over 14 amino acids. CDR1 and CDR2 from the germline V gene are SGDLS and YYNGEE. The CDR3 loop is CASNPGQGIYEQYF. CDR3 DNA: TGTGCCAGCAATCCCGGGCAGGGTATTTACGAGCAGTACTTC.

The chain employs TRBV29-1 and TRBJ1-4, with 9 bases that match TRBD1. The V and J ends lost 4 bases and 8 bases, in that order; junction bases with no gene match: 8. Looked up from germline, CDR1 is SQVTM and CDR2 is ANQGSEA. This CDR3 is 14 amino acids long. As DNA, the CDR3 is TGCAGCGTTGTCCAGGCCGGGACAGGGGAAAAACTGTTTTTT. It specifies CSVVQAGTGEKLFF.

The CDR3 DNA follows: TGCGCCAGCAGCCAAGTTATCCGGGGCGGTGAGCAGTTCTTC. Protein product: CASSQVIRGGEQFF. V is TRBV4-3 and J is TRBJ2-1, with D perhaps matching TRBD1 or TRBD2 (5 bases each). The CDR3 is made up of 14 amino acids. Per germline, CDR1 LGHNA and CDR2 YSLEER. With 1 base removed from V and 9 bases from J, the gap between germline ends came to 13 bases.

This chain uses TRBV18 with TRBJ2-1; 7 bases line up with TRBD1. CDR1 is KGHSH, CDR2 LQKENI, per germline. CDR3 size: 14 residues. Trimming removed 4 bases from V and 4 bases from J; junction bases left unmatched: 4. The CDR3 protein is CASSRGTEYNEQFF. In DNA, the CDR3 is TGTGCCAGCTCACGAGGGACAGAGTACAATGAGCAGTTCTTC.

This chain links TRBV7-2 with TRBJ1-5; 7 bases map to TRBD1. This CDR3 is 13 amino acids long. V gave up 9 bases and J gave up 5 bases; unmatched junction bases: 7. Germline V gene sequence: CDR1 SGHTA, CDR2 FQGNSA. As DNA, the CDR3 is TGTGCCAGGGACAGGACTTATCATCAGCCCCAGCATTTT. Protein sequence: CARDRTYHQPQHF.